This T cell receptor (beta chain) derives from a study of T-cell reconstitution after alpha-beta-depleted transplantation in children. General study findings and limits: In some patients, recipient T cells and intrathymic progenitors surviving conditioning explained high day-60 diversity. It was reported that alpha-beta T cells came from several hundred expanded graft clones (about two months after transplant). The authors attributed T-cell counts and diversity one year after transplant mostly to newly produced T cells.

This clonotype was picked up many times. What it binds is unknown. The germline gives CDR1 ENHRY, CDR2 SYGVKD. The V and J ends lost 3 bases and 3 bases respectively, with 3 bases between them. The CDR3 spans 11 residues. Unique molecular identifiers were incorporated into the prepared TCRbeta library. TCRdb re-called the PCR reads with MiXCR, one entry per CDR3 protein. This sample has 480,000 or so distinct CDR3 sequences, with 10% found just once. This clonotype was obtained from a child aged 2-9 years with inherited bone marrow failure, due to receive a stem cell transplant. The chain recombines TRBV10-3 with TRBJ2-7; D unresolved. Source: PBMCs, taken before TCRalphabeta/CD19-depleted stem cell transplant. As DNA, the CDR3 is TGTGCCATCAGTGAAATCTACGAGCAGTACTTC. Translating it yields CAISEIYEQYF.